This T cell receptor (beta chain) appears in the sequencing data of a study of T cell responses to AZD1222 COVID-19 vaccine. Overall study findings and caveats: The sample set comprised mostly white British donors with more females, and clonal diversity was possibly underestimated.

CDR1 MGHRA and CDR2 YSYEKL come from the germline V gene. With 0 bases removed from V and 8 bases from J, the gap between germline ends came to 14 bases. The CDR3 spans 16 residues. About this clone itself: Its antigen remains unidentified.

Here immunoSEQ multiplex PCR was the method, and the copy in TCRdb shows in-frame clones only, minus some. This table has more than 250,000 clones, approximately 95% appearing once. This TCR came from an adult in good health. The chain uses TRBV4-1 and TRBJ1-6, with a tentative D call TRBD1 (5 bases). The sequences come from peripheral blood, collected on day 0 of AZD1222 vaccination. The CDR3, as DNA: TGCGCCAGCAGCCAAGATGGGGCCAGGCGCGATTCACCCCTCCACTTT. Its translation is CASSQDGARRDSPLHF.